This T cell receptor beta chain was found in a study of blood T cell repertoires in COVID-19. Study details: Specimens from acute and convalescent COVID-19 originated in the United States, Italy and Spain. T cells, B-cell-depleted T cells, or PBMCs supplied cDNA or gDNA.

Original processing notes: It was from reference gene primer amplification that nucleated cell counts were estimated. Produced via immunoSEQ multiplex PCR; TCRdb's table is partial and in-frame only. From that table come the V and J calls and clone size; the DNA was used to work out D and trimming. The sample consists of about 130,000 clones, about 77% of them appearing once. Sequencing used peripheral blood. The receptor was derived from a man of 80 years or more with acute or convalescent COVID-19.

CDR3 amino acids: CASSHIPQSVPGTGGNEQFF. CDR3 sequence (DNA): TGTGCCAGCAGCCATATCCCACAATCTGTTCCCGGGACAGGGGGAAATGAGCAGTTCTTC. The V gene is TRBV28, the J gene TRBJ2-1; 11 nucleotides line up with TRBD1. The ends lost 6 bases at V and 7 bases at J; junction bases unmatched: 23. This CDR3 is built from 20 residues. The V gene's germline CDR1 is MDHEN and CDR2 SYDVKM.